The sequence of this T cell receptor (beta chain) was determined in a study of cytomegalovirus exposure and HLA in healthy donors. With regard to this clone: Antigen unknown.

Whole-study results and caveats: Later work found that TCR association rates differed between HLA loci; DRB1 had the most and HLA-C the fewest. Another analysis was done later, and it associated approximately 17,000 TCR beta sequences with HLA alleles at 0.05 false discovery rate. In a later analysis, TCR beta V- and J-gene trimming showed a link to a missense DCLRE1C variant. Many donors carried some public TCRs, although rarity characterized most TCR sequences.

Germline CDR1 reads LGHNT; CDR2 reads FRNRAP. This CDR3 region has 13 residues. Trimming took 2 bases from V and 3 from J, leaving 7 bases between them. The PCR made use of 60 Vbeta and 13 Jbeta primers. Sequencing used immunoSEQ multiplex PCR; TCRdb keeps in-frame clones, though not all of them. The sample carries roughly 170,000 clones, 65% to 75% recorded once. The receptor was derived from a girl between 5 and 17 years old in good health and CMV-seronegative. V usage is TRBV12-5 and J usage is TRBJ1-2; D not resolved. Sequences were obtained from PBMCs. The CDR3 reads CASGLIRDYGYTF. CDR3 bases: TGTGCTAGTGGTTTGATTCGTGACTATGGCTACACCTTC.